These 21 T cell receptor beta chains originate from one sample sequenced in a study of vaccination and CD4 T cells after COVID-19. With the Oncomine TCR Beta short-read assay, DNA from cultured CD4+ T cells was sequenced. TCRdb re-called the PCR reads with MiXCR, one entry per CDR3 protein. Counted here are some 8,300 distinct CDR3 sequences, 45% to 55% occurring once; the ten biggest clones make up more than 40%. Described treatment: approximately nine-day PBMC culture with coronavirus spike peptide pools or control peptides (ViraFEST assay). The antigens of these receptors remain unknown. The sample taken for sequencing was CD4+ T cells from blood, cultured in vitro. These receptors all stem from a human donor who had recovered from COVID-19.

This clonotype was seen a handful of times. The chain has TRBV15 and TRBJ1-3; D remains unclear. Germline CDR1 reads LNHNV; CDR2 reads YYDKDF (reference sequence). The CDR3 covers 15 residues. With 3 bases removed from V and 3 bases from J, the gap between germline ends came to 12 bases. The CDR3 protein is CATSSAPAVGNTIYF. CDR3 nucleotide sequence: TGTGCCACCAGCAGCGCGCCGGCGGTTGGAAACACCATATATTTT. Complete variable domain (other parts from reference TRBV15 and TRBJ1-3): DAMVIQNPRYQVTQFGKPVTLSCSQTLNHNVMYWYQQKSSQAPKLLFHYYDKDFNNEADTPDNFQSRRPNTSFCFLDIRSPGLGDTAMYLCATSSAPAVGNTIYFGEGSWLTVV.

This clonotype has only a few counts. The V gene is TRBV6-2 or TRBV6-3, the J gene TRBJ1-5; no reliable D call. V shed 7 bases and J shed 2 bases, with 6 bases lying between them. Germline CDR1 is MNHEY and CDR2 is SVGEGT. CDR3 length equals 12 residues. DNA of the CDR3: TGTGCCAGCACCGGGGGCAATCAGCCCCAGCATTTT. Residues: CASTGGNQPQHF.

This chain uses TRBV6-5 with TRBJ1-3; D possibly corresponds to TRBD1 (6 bases). The ends were cut back, 0 bases at V and 4 bases at J, with 16 bases in the middle. Germline values: CDR1 MNHEY, CDR2 SVGAGI. The CDR3 is 17 amino acids. The CDR3 DNA reads as TGTGCCAGCAGTTACTCCCCGGCGGGGGCGGGGGGAAACACCATATATTTT. Translated, it gives CASSYSPAGAGGNTIYF.

This clonotype was seen more than once but under ten times. The rearrangement uses TRBV30 and TRBJ1-2; D gene unclear. The CDR3 is 12 amino acids. Trimming left V 2 bases short and J 8 bases short, with 12 bases between. Germline-derived CDR1 and CDR2 are GTSNPN and SVGIG (reference sequence). CDR3 in DNA: TGTGCCTGGAGTAGACTTCGCGGGGGCTACACCTTC. It codes for CAWSRLRGGYTF.

This chain uses TRBV2 with TRBJ2-1; D possibly corresponds to TRBD2 (7 bases). Germline loops: CDR1 SNHLY, CDR2 FYNNEI. This CDR3 contains 14 residues. The V gene lost 7 bases and the J gene lost 3 bases, with 13 bases spanning the gap. For the CDR3, the DNA is TGTGCCAGCATTGAGGGGGGGAACTACAATGAGCAGTTCTTC. Amino acids: CASIEGGNYNEQFF.

The chain joins TRBV3-1 to TRBJ1-2; TRBD1 agrees at 9 bases. The CDR3 contains 14 residues. The trim removed 1 base at V and 8 bases at J, leaving 5 bases unmatched. Germline V gene data show CDR1 as LGHDT and CDR2 as YNNKEL (reference sequence). DNA for the CDR3: TGTGCCAGCAGCCAAGGACAGGGGGGAGGGGGCTACACCTTC. Protein sequence: CASSQGQGGGGYTF.

The J gene is TRBJ2-7, the V gene TRBV6-1, with 8 nucleotides matching TRBD1. Germline CDR1 MNHNS, CDR2 SASEGT. The CDR3 is 13 residues long. V trimming: 7 bases; J trimming: 9 bases; junction bases outside the gene matches: 11. The CDR3 coding sequence is TGTGCCAGCACCACTGGGGTAACAGGGGGGCAGTACTTC. As protein: CASTTGVTGGQYF.

The chain uses TRBV20-1 and TRBJ2-7, with 7 bases aligning to TRBD2. The trim removed 5 bases at V and 1 base at J, leaving 2 bases unmatched. CDR3 size: 12 residues. Germline-derived CDR1 and CDR2 are DFQATT and SNEGSKA (reference sequence). CDR3 sequence (DNA): TGCAGTGCTGGGGGGGGATCCTACGAGCAGTACTTC. Protein: CSAGGGSYEQYF.

The rearrangement links TRBV20-1 to TRBJ2-7, with D possibly being TRBD2 (6 bases). The CDR3 sequence is 12 residues long. V lost 6 bases and J lost 7, with 16 bases in between. Germline-derived CDR1 and CDR2 are DFQATT and SNEGSKA (reference sequence). The CDR3 coding sequence is TGCAGTGCATTCGGGACCAGCGGGGAGCAGTACTTC. Translated: CSAFGTSGEQYF.

This clonotype was found once. The chain employs TRBV2 and TRBJ2-6, with D maybe TRBD2 (5 bases). Germline V CDR1 and CDR2: SNHLY, FYNNEI. The CDR3 length is 16 residues. With 6 bases removed from V and 0 bases from J, the gap between germline ends came to 12 bases. The CDR3 DNA sequence: TGTGCCAGCAGACCCGGGAAGCTCTCTGGGGCCAACGTCCTGACTTTC. Amino acids: CASRPGKLSGANVLTF.

The gene calls are TRBV7-8 and TRBJ2-2, with D uncertain. There are 15 residues in the CDR3. V was clipped by 7 bases and J by 5 bases, with 17 bases between them. Germline CDR1 and CDR2: SGHVS and FQNEAQ. CDR3 sequence reads: CASTLSPDLTGELFF. CDR3 DNA sequence: TGTGCCAGCACCCTGAGCCCGGACCTGACCGGGGAGCTGTTTTTT.

This chain links TRBV24-1 with TRBJ2-2; a weak D match, TRBD1 (5 bases). The length of the CDR3 is 17 residues. Per the germline V gene, CDR1 is KGHDR and CDR2 is SFDVKD. Between the trimmed V and J ends, which lost 0 bases and 6 bases, there was a span of 16 bases. The CDR3 sequence is CATSDLQAGPRSGELFF. The CDR3 nucleotides are TGTGCCACCAGTGATTTGCAGGCAGGGCCGAGATCCGGGGAGCTGTTTTTT.

This clonotype was counted a single time. The chain combines TRBV7-6 with TRBJ1-6; D may be TRBD1 (6 bases). V was clipped by 6 bases and J by 8 bases, with 14 bases between them. The CDR3 totals 14 residues. The germline gives CDR1 SGHVS, CDR2 FNYEAQ. The CDR3 DNA sequence: TGTGCCAGCAGGGGGGCCGGGGGTTATTCACCCCTCCACTTT. This gives the protein CASRGAGGYSPLHF.

The chain employs TRBV5-1 and TRBJ1-2, with no clear D. The length of the CDR3 is 14 residues. The V gene lost 7 bases and the J gene lost 4 bases, with 17 bases spanning the gap. Germline-derived CDR1 and CDR2 are SGHRS and YFSETQ. CDR3 residues: CASGTEEQAYGYTF. CDR3 nucleotides: TGCGCCAGCGGTACGGAGGAACAAGCCTATGGCTACACCTTC.

The chain couples TRBV6-1 to TRBJ2-3; 7 bases align to TRBD1. Trimming at V came to 6 bases and at J to 2 bases, leaving 5 bases not matched to a gene. The CDR3 is 14 residues long. CDR1 and CDR2 (germline): MNHNS, SASEGT. CDR3 residues: CASSGDRNTDTQYF. The DNA for the CDR3 is TGTGCCAGCAGCGGGGACAGAAACACAGATACGCAGTATTTT.

Details on this clonotype: At one end, the junction sequence differs from germline, possibly due to a read error. This chain connects TRBV7-7 to TRBJ1-1; D remains unclear. The CDR3 totals 14 residues. Germline lookup yields CDR1 SSHAT and CDR2 FNYEAQ (reference sequence). The CDR3 spells CASSSEGKGSEAFF. CDR3 DNA sequence: TGTGCTAGCAGTTCCGAAGGGAAAGGGAGTGAAGCTTTCTTT.

This clonotype was seen only a few times. The genes are TRBV11-3 and TRBJ2-6; D is uncertain. The CDR3 loop spans 14 amino acids. Germline lookup yields CDR1 SGHNT and CDR2 YENEEA. The V and J ends lost 2 bases and 1 base respectively, with 3 bases between them. The CDR3 DNA is TGTGCCAGCAGCTTAAGATCTGGGGCCAACGTCCTGACTTTC. It yields the protein CASSLRSGANVLTF. The full variable domain, in which reference TRBV11-3 and TRBJ2-6 provide the parts outside the CDR3, is EAGVVQSPRYKIIEKKQPVAFWCNPISGHNTLYWYLQNLGQGPELLIRYENEEAVDDSQLPKDRFSAERLKGVDSTLKIQPAELGDSAVYLCASSLRSGANVLTFGAGSRLTVL.

The V call is TRBV27, the J call TRBJ1-1; D is ambiguous. Germline loops: CDR1 MNHEY, CDR2 SMNVEV (reference sequence). Trimming stripped 7 bases from V and 0 bases from J, with 15 bases between. The CDR3 covers 15 residues. The CDR3 coding sequence is TGTGCCAGCAAGGATAGCGCACTCATGAACACTGAAGCTTTCTTT. This sequence encodes CASKDSALMNTEAFF.

V is TRBV2 and J is TRBJ1-1, with TRBD1 identical over 7 bases. The CDR3 totals 12 residues. Germline V gene lookup returns CDR1 SNHLY and CDR2 FYNNEI. V was pared by 3 bases and J by 11 bases, with 6 bases of the junction left unmatched. The CDR3: CASSDHRDSAFF. The CDR3 region has the DNA TGTGCCAGCAGTGATCATCGGGACAGTGCTTTCTTT.

The sample holds one count of this clonotype. V and J are TRBV3-1 and TRBJ1-6; D unresolved. The ends were cut back, 2 bases at V and 6 bases at J, with 8 bases in the middle. CDR3 length: 14 residues. The germline CDR1 and CDR2 sequences are LGHDT and YNNKEL (reference sequence). The CDR3 nucleotides read TGTGCCAGCAGCCAACGGGGAGGTAATTCACCCCTCCACTTT. Translating it yields CASSQRGGNSPLHF. The full variable domain, its missing parts supplied by reference TRBV3-1 and TRBJ1-6, is DTAVSQTPKYLVTQMGNDKSIKCEQNLGHDTMYWYKQDSKKFLKIMFSYNNKELIINETVPNRFSPKSPDKAHLNLHINSLELGDSAVYFCASSQRGGNSPLHFGNGTRLTVT.

This rearrangement joins TRBV11-3 to TRBJ2-7; D is unclear. This CDR3 contains 18 residues. Germline V lookup: CDR1 SGHNT, CDR2 YENEEA. The V end was cut by 1 base, the J end by 3 bases, with 22 bases between. DNA for the CDR3: TGTGCCAGCAGCTTAGGACCGTCCCCCTCCGAAGCCGGCTACGAGCAGTACTTC. Amino acid sequence: CASSLGPSPSEAGYEQYF.